This passage covers 6 T cell receptor beta chains from one sample sequenced in a study of T-cell memory formation after mild COVID-19. A single record per CDR3 protein comes from TCRdb applying MiXCR to the 5' RACE reads. The repertoire holds roughly 250,000 distinct CDR3 sequences, with roughly 17% as singletons. Sequenced sample: PBMCs or a T cell subset sorted from them (not recorded which). The origin of the receptors is a man between 18 and 35 years old who had mild COVID-19 (a few samples of this study predate the infection). Cell type and time point are not known.

CDR3 in amino acids: CASSIGGSGEETQYF. The CDR3 nucleotides are TGTGCCAGTAGTATAGGAGGGTCTGGAGAAGAGACCCAGTACTTC. The rearrangement links TRBV19 to TRBJ2-5, with TRBD2 as a possible D gene (5 bases). V was pared by 1 base and J by 3 bases, with 12 bases between. The CDR3 has 15 amino acids. The germline CDR1 and CDR2 sequences are LNHDA and SQIVND (reference sequence).

This clonotype was detected only a few times. This rearrangement joins TRBV3-1 to TRBJ2-5; D call uncertain. The CDR3 spans 15 residues. The ends were cut back, 0 bases at V and 3 bases at J, with 11 bases in the middle. CDR1 is LGHDT and CDR2 is YNNKEL in the germline V gene (reference sequence). Written as DNA, the CDR3 is TGTGCCAGCAGCCAAGATCATTCGGTTGAAGAGACCCAGTACTTC. Translated, it gives CASSQDHSVEETQYF.

At least ten counts were recorded for this clonotype. The rearrangement joins TRBV7-9 to TRBJ2-3; TRBD1 aligns across 9 bases. Germline trimming cut 5 bases from V and 4 bases from J; bases unmatched to any gene: 4. The germline V gene has CDR1 SEHNR and CDR2 FQNEAQ (reference sequence). The CDR3 has 14 amino acids. The CDR3 sequence is CASSPGQGPDTQYF. CDR3 in DNA: TGTGCCAGCAGCCCGGGACAGGGCCCAGATACGCAGTATTTT.

V gene TRBV5-1 combines with J gene TRBJ2-3; D is uncertain. Germline values: CDR1 SGHRS, CDR2 YFSETQ. The CDR3 is made up of 15 amino acids. The V gene lost 0 bases and the J gene lost 3 bases, with 11 bases spanning the gap. CDR3 in amino acids: CASSLASRRTDTQYF. CDR3 coding DNA: TGCGCCAGCAGCTTGGCGTCTCGTAGGACAGATACGCAGTATTTT.

This clonotype was seen a few times. This chain joins TRBV5-1 and TRBJ2-3; D possibly matches TRBD1 or TRBD2 (5 bases each). The CDR3 sequence is 15 residues long. Looked up from germline, CDR1 is SGHRS and CDR2 is YFSETQ. V lost 3 bases to trimming and J lost 2 bases, with 13 bases between them. CDR3 region: CASSWTSGTTDTQYF. The CDR3 DNA reads as TGCGCCAGCAGCTGGACCTCCGGGACCACAGATACGCAGTATTTT. Complete variable domain (other parts from reference TRBV5-1 and TRBJ2-3): KAGVTQTPRYLIKTRGQQVTLSCSPISGHRSVSWYQQTPGQGLQFLFEYFSETQRNKGNFPGRFSGRQFSNSRSEMNVSTLELGDSALYLCASSWTSGTTDTQYFGPGTRLTVL.

In its sample, this clonotype was seen a few times. The J gene is TRBJ2-1, the V gene TRBV6-2 or TRBV6-3; 7 nucleotides agree with TRBD1. V was pared by 7 bases and J by 4 bases, with 16 bases of the junction left unmatched. Germline CDR1 and CDR2: MNHEY and SVGEGT. The CDR3 extends over 17 amino acids. This CDR3 reads CASTYGVLRDSYNEQFF. The CDR3 DNA reads TGTGCCAGCACCTACGGGGTCCTCCGGGACAGTTACAATGAGCAGTTCTTC.